The 7 T cell receptor beta chains below all came from one sample that was sequenced in a study of technical replicates of blood from several donors. The method was immunoSEQ multiplex PCR; TCRdb's version includes in-frame clones alone and lacks a portion of them. The sample consists of 65,000 to 95,000 clones, 95% to 98% of them appearing once. Material: T cells isolated from PBMCs. These receptors were obtained from a human donor in good health.

The chain links TRBV10-1 to TRBJ1-1, with D maybe TRBD1 (5 bases). Germline V lookup: CDR1 WNHNN, CDR2 SYGVQD (reference sequence). CDR3 size: 15 residues. The CDR3 sequence is CTTSVKNQGNTEAFF. The CDR3 DNA sequence: TGCACCACCAGCGTAAAGAACCAGGGGAACACTGAAGCTTTCTTT.

J is TRBJ1-1 and V is TRBV10-3, with unresolved D. Trimming stripped 8 bases from V and 0 bases from J, with 13 bases between. Germline lookup yields CDR1 ENHRY and CDR2 SYGVKD. The CDR3 covers 14 residues. The CDR3 region has the DNA TGTGCCATCTCCCACAGAGAGCTGAACACTGAAGCTTTCTTT. The encoded protein is CAISHRELNTEAFF.

The count of this clone is one. J is TRBJ2-5 and V is TRBV6-6; the D gene is possibly TRBD1 (5 bases). The CDR3 covers 13 residues. Trimming pared 7 bases from V and 1 base from J, leaving 10 bases between. The germline V gene encodes CDR1 MNHNY and CDR2 SVGAGI (reference sequence). CDR3: CASTDSFQETQYF. The CDR3 nucleotides read TGTGCCAGCACTGACAGCTTCCAAGAGACCCAGTACTTC.

The chain is built from TRBV4-1 and TRBJ2-1, with a tentative D call TRBD1 (5 bases). V was clipped by 7 bases and J by 2 bases, with 21 bases between them. The CDR3 has 17 residues. Germline lookup yields CDR1 MGHRA and CDR2 YSYEKL. CDR3 residues: CASMGRERGSAYNEQFF. For the CDR3, the DNA is TGCGCCAGCATGGGTAGGGAAAGGGGAAGTGCCTACAATGAGCAGTTCTTC.

This clone was counted a few times. The chain has TRBV5-4 and TRBJ2-1; D is ambiguous. The CDR3 is 12 amino acids. Trimming removed 4 bases from V and 3 bases from J, with 5 bases in between. Germline values: CDR1 SGHNT, CDR2 YYREEE (reference sequence). CDR3 sequence (DNA): TGTGCCAGCAGCCTAGACTACAATGAGCAGTTCTTC. Translated: CASSLDYNEQFF.

CDR3 sequence (DNA): TGCGCCAGCAGCCAAGTGAGACAGGACTTTAATTCACCCCTCCACTTT. As protein: CASSQVRQDFNSPLHF. V usage is TRBV4-1 and J usage is TRBJ1-6, with TRBD1 as a possible D gene (6 bases). Germline lookup yields CDR1 MGHRA and CDR2 YSYEKL. The CDR3 has 16 amino acids. Trimming left V 1 base short and J 6 bases short, with 13 bases between.

The genes are TRBV6-5 and TRBJ1-5; weak D call: TRBD1 (5 bases). This CDR3 region has 13 residues. The germline V gene has CDR1 MNHEY and CDR2 SVGAGI. Deletions cut 2 bases from V and 9 bases from J, with 11 bases between. CDR3 nucleotides: TGTGCCAGCAGTTACGGGGGGGAGAGGCCCCAGCATTTT. The encoded protein is CASSYGGERPQHF.